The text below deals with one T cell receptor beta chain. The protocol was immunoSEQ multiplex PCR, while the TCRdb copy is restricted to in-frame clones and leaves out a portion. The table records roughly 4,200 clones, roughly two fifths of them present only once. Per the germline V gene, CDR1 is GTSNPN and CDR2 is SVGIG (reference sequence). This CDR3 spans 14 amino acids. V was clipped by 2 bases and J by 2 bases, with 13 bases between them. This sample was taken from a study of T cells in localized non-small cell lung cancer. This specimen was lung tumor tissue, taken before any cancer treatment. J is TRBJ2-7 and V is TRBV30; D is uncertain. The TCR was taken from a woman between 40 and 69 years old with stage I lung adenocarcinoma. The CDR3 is CAWSNFGRTYEQYF. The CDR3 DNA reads TGTGCCTGGAGTAACTTTGGCAGAACCTACGAGCAGTACTTC. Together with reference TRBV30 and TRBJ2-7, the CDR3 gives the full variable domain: SQTIHQWPATLVQPVGSPLSLECTVEGTSNPNLYWYRQAAGRGLQLLFYSVGIGQISSEVPQNLSASRPQDRQFILSSKKLLLSDSGFYLCAWSNFGRTYEQYFGPGTRLTVT.